This TCR beta chain was identified in a study of control samples from healthy donors and cancer patients. This clone has a single count. Trimming pared 0 bases from V and 4 bases from J, leaving 3 bases between. This CDR3 contains 12 residues. Germline CDR1 SGHNT, CDR2 YYREEE (reference sequence). Only in-frame clones appear in the TCRdb table, and some are missing; sequencing was by immunoSEQ multiplex PCR. The sample records about 14,000 clones, about 80% being singletons. This sequence originates from a female donor with lung cancer. Sequenced input: formalin-fixed, paraffin-embedded tissue. The gene calls are TRBV5-4 and TRBJ2-3; D not resolved. The CDR3 DNA is TGTGCCAGCAGCTTGGAATCAGATACGCAGTATTTT. Translated, it gives CASSLESDTQYF.